What follows are 18 T cell receptor beta chains derived from one specimen sequenced in a study of blood T cell repertoires in COVID-19. Sequencing used immunoSEQ multiplex PCR; TCRdb keeps in-frame clones, though not all of them. Seen here are roughly 150,000 clones, 84% observed once, and the top ten hold less than 3%. The sequencing input was peripheral blood. Receptor source: a woman of 80 years or more with COVID-19, enrolled during active disease.

The chain uses TRBV6-2 or TRBV6-3 and TRBJ2-1; 11 bases are shared with TRBD2. Germline V CDR1 and CDR2: MNHEY, SVGEGT. The CDR3 spans 15 residues. Trimming took 5 bases from V and 8 from J; bases not matched to a gene: 8. CDR3 amino acids: CASSPRLAGKYEQFF. CDR3 sequence (DNA): TGTGCCAGCAGTCCCCGACTAGCGGGGAAATATGAGCAGTTCTTC.

This sequence joins TRBV11-2 and TRBJ2-7; weak D call: TRBD1 (6 bases). Germline CDR1 reads SGHAT; CDR2 reads FQNNGV. The V gene lost 5 bases and the J gene lost 3 bases, with 14 bases spanning the gap. The CDR3 runs 14 residues. The CDR3 bases are TGTGCCAGCAGCCCAACAGGGTTGAACTACGAGCAGTACTTC. Translation gives CASSPTGLNYEQYF.

The chain uses TRBV30 and TRBJ1-2; a weak D match, TRBD1 (6 bases). Germline lookup yields CDR1 GTSNPN and CDR2 SVGIG (reference sequence). Trimming cost V 0 bases and J 7 bases, with 15 bases left between them. CDR3 length equals 14 residues. CDR3: CAWSVQGTGGGYTF. DNA of the CDR3: TGTGCCTGGAGTGTACAGGGCACAGGTGGTGGCTACACCTTC.

V is TRBV11-1 and J is TRBJ1-6, with D perhaps TRBD1 (6 bases). Trimming took 4 bases from V and 10 from J, leaving 14 bases between them. Per germline, CDR1 SGHAT and CDR2 FQDESV (reference sequence). CDR3 length: 14 amino acids. The CDR3 reads CASSSQGFDSPLHF. CDR3 coding DNA: TGTGCCAGCAGCTCACAGGGATTCGACTCACCCCTCCACTTT.

The chain links TRBV18 to TRBJ2-7, with 7 positions matching TRBD2. The trim removed 2 bases at V and 2 bases at J, leaving 6 bases unmatched. From germline, CDR1 is KGHSH and CDR2 LQKENI. This CDR3 spans 15 amino acids. CDR3 loop: CASSPTSDLTYEQYF. In nucleotides, the CDR3 is TGTGCCAGCTCACCAACTAGCGATCTAACCTACGAGCAGTACTTC.

The V call is TRBV3-1 (or the pseudogene TRBV3-2), the J call TRBJ1-4; 9 nucleotides agree with TRBD1. V shed 5 bases, J shed 8 bases, and the junction held 9 bases outside the gene matches. This CDR3 is 15 amino acids long. Germline values: CDR1 LGHDT, CDR2 YNNKEL (reference sequence). This CDR3 reads CASSSRQGVAEKLFF. In DNA, the CDR3 is TGTGCCAGCAGCTCGCGACAGGGGGTTGCCGAAAAACTGTTTTTT.

With respect to this clone: Other nucleotide sequences in the sample specify the same CDR3. The chain has TRBV19 and TRBJ2-1; 9 nucleotides align to TRBD2. Germline lookup yields CDR1 LNHDA and CDR2 SQIVND (reference sequence). The CDR3 totals 15 residues. V dropped 3 bases and J dropped 4; count of bases not matched to a gene: 4. CDR3 in amino acids: CASSIAGGPYNEQFF. Here the CDR3 DNA reads TGTGCCAGTAGTATTGCGGGAGGGCCGTACAATGAGCAGTTCTTC. The whole variable domain, filled in from reference TRBV19 and TRBJ2-1, reads DGGITQSPKYLFRKEGQNVTLSCEQNLNHDAMYWYRQDPGQGLRLIYYSQIVNDFQKGDIAEGYSVSREKKESFPLTVTSAQKNPTAFYLCASSIAGGPYNEQFFGPGTRLTVL.

This clone is a singleton in its sample. Written as DNA, the CDR3 is TGTGCCAGCAGTGACCTACGGGACAGGCCCATCCACGAGCAGTACTTC. Protein sequence: CASSDLRDRPIHEQYF. The gene calls are TRBV9 and TRBJ2-7; 8 bases are a match to TRBD1. Germline loops: CDR1 SGDLS, CDR2 YYNGEE. This CDR3 has 16 residues. V gave up 5 bases and J gave up 5 bases; unmatched junction bases: 15.

This chain links TRBV21-1 with TRBJ1-5; TRBD1, the table's D call, lacks a check against the DNA. TRBV21-1 is a pseudogene locus. The CDR3 has 12 amino acids. The CDR3: CASTGVGQPQHF. Here the CDR3 DNA reads TGTGCCAGCACAGGGGTGGGTCAGCCCCAGCATTTT.

This clone appeared a few times. This chain uses TRBV7-3 with TRBJ2-2, with a weak D call TRBD1 (5 bases). Per the germline V gene, CDR1 is SGHTA and CDR2 is FQGTGA. With 1 base removed from V and 0 bases from J, the gap between germline ends came to 9 bases. CDR3 length: 16 amino acids. The CDR3 DNA follows: TGTGCCAGCAGCTTAAGGTGGACACCGAACACCGGGGAGCTGTTTTTT. Translating gives CASSLRWTPNTGELFF.

CDR3 coding DNA: TGCAGCGTTTCCCCGGGACAGGGGGTCTACGAGCAGTACTTC. As protein: CSVSPGQGVYEQYF. This chain uses TRBV29-1 with TRBJ2-7, with 11 bases lining up with TRBD1. The V segment lost 5 bases and the J segment 3 bases; nucleotides outside the gene matches: 6. Germline CDR1 SQVTM, CDR2 ANQGSEA. The CDR3 totals 14 residues.

V usage is TRBV5-5 and J usage is TRBJ2-7; 10 nucleotides match TRBD2. CDR3 length: 15 residues. The trim removed 4 bases at V and 3 bases at J, leaving 7 bases unmatched. Per germline, CDR1 SGHKS and CDR2 YYEKEE (reference sequence). CDR3 sequence reads: CASSLRGLAFYEQYF. DNA for the CDR3: TGTGCCAGCAGCCTTCGGGGACTAGCGTTCTACGAGCAGTACTTC.

The chain is built from TRBV30 and TRBJ1-6, with a tentative D call TRBD1 (5 bases). This CDR3 has 12 residues. Germline V gene lookup returns CDR1 GTSNPN and CDR2 SVGIG (reference sequence). The CDR3 sequence is CGSQTGESPLHF. The CDR3 bases are TGTGGCTCTCAAACGGGGGAATCACCCCTCCACTTT.

This sequence joins TRBV15 and TRBJ1-5, with D uncertain. This CDR3 is built from 14 residues. The V end lost 8 bases, the J end lost 0 bases, and 11 bases lay between the germline ends. The germline V gene encodes CDR1 LNHNV and CDR2 YYDKDF (reference sequence). CDR3 sequence reads: CATGSRYSNQPQHF. The CDR3 coding sequence is TGTGCCACCGGATCCAGGTATAGCAATCAGCCCCAGCATTTT.

This rearrangement joins TRBV30 to TRBJ1-1, with unresolved D. This CDR3 spans 12 amino acids. Germline CDR1 reads GTSNPN; CDR2 reads SVGIG (reference sequence). The ends were cut back, 0 bases at V and 11 bases at J, with 13 bases in the middle. CDR3 nucleotide sequence: TGTGCCTGGAGTGTTAGAGGTGCTTGGGCTTTCTTT. Translated, it gives CAWSVRGAWAFF.

The gene calls are TRBV2 and TRBJ1-2, with TRBD1 matching over 8 bases. CDR1 is SNHLY and CDR2 is FYNNEI in the germline V gene. This CDR3 is 14 amino acids long. V was pared by 6 bases and J by 5 bases, with 8 bases of the junction left unmatched. The CDR3 sequence is CASSADRVRYGYTF. The CDR3 coding sequence is TGTGCCAGCAGCGCGGACAGGGTACGTTATGGCTACACCTTC.

The chain recombines TRBV13 with TRBJ2-7; TRBD2 matches 8 bases. The CDR3 is 16 amino acids. Germline-derived CDR1 and CDR2 are PRHDT and FYEKMQ (reference sequence). The J segment lost 4 bases and the V segment lost 1 base, leaving 9 bases of the junction unmatched. CDR3 in DNA: TGTGCCAGCAGCTTAGAGGGGTTAGCGGGAAATTACGAGCAGTACTTC. Translation: CASSLEGLAGNYEQYF.

The chain couples TRBV7-3 to TRBJ1-2, with 8 bases that match TRBD1. V lost 3 bases, J lost 6 bases, and 3 bases stayed unmatched. The CDR3 is 13 residues long. Germline V gene sequence: CDR1 SGHTA, CDR2 FQGTGA. CDR3 protein: CASSLTGEDGYTF. In DNA, the CDR3 is TGTGCCAGCAGCTTGACAGGGGAGGATGGCTACACCTTC.